The 30 T cell receptor beta chains below come from one sample, sequenced in a study of circulating and synovial CD4+ cells in juvenile arthritis. Clones were sequenced by immunoSEQ multiplex PCR, and TCRdb holds only the in-frame ones, with some missing. Of under 40,000 clones in the sample, 85% to 95% were seen once. What was sequenced was CD4+ T cells from blood. The source of these receptors is a human donor with juvenile idiopathic arthritis.

The chain links TRBV6-6 to TRBJ2-7, with 9 bases that match TRBD2. Looked up from germline, CDR1 is MNHNY and CDR2 is SVGAGI (reference sequence). This CDR3 has 14 residues. Trimming took 7 bases from V and 0 from J; bases not matched to a gene: 4. The CDR3 loop reads CASIKLAGSYEQYF. The DNA for the CDR3 is TGTGCCAGCATCAAACTAGCGGGCTCCTACGAGCAGTACTTC.

V and J are TRBV5-4 and TRBJ2-1, with TRBD2 identical over 8 bases. Germline CDR1 and CDR2: SGHNT and YYREEE (reference sequence). The V gene end was trimmed by 5 bases and the J gene end by 4 bases; junction bases not matched to a gene: 11. This CDR3 has 16 residues. The CDR3 reads CASSLVGTSDYNEQFF. As DNA, the CDR3 is TGTGCCAGCAGTCTGGTAGGGACTAGTGATTACAATGAGCAGTTCTTC.

The rearrangement uses TRBV7-2 and TRBJ2-2, with D maybe TRBD2 (5 bases). Looked up from germline, CDR1 is SGHTA and CDR2 is FQGNSA. The CDR3 length is 13 residues. With 2 bases removed from V and 6 bases from J, the gap between germline ends came to 7 bases. As DNA, the CDR3 is TGTGCCAGCAGCTTACTGGAGGCCGGGGAGCTGTTTTTT. Translating it yields CASSLLEAGELFF. Variable domain in full (rest from reference TRBV7-2 and TRBJ2-2): GAGVSQSPSNKVTEKGKDVELRCDPISGHTALYWYRQSLGQGLEFLIYFQGNSAPDKSGLPSDRFSAERTGGSVSTLTIQRTQQEDSAVYLCASSLLEAGELFFGEGSRLTVL.

V usage is TRBV7-9 and J usage is TRBJ2-5, with TRBD1 matching 10 bases. The J call is doubtful: the DNA matches TRBJ2-7 better. This CDR3 region has 14 residues. Looked up from germline, CDR1 is SEHNR and CDR2 is FQNEAQ (reference sequence). CDR3: CASSPGQGNYEQYF. CDR3 in DNA: TGTGCCAGCAGCCCGGGACAGGGGAACTACGAGCAGTACTTC.

V gene TRBV10-3 combines with J gene TRBJ2-3, with 13 bases aligning to TRBD2. V gave up 7 bases and J gave up 6 bases; unmatched junction bases: 7. The CDR3 has 15 residues. Germline V gene data show CDR1 as ENHRY and CDR2 as SYGVKD. The CDR3 DNA sequence: TGTGCCATCACCATGGGGACTAGCGGGAAGGATACGCAGTATTTT. This translates into CAITMGTSGKDTQYF.

The chain has TRBV5-4 and TRBJ1-1; TRBD1 matches at 7 bases. Germline V gene lookup returns CDR1 SGHNT and CDR2 YYREEE (reference sequence). The CDR3 spans 15 residues. The V gene end was trimmed by 4 bases and the J gene end by 0 bases; junction bases not matched to a gene: 6. CDR3 coding DNA: TGTGCCAGCAGCGGCTACAGGGGCGTGAACACTGAAGCTTTCTTT. This encodes CASSGYRGVNTEAFF.

The CDR3 is CASKEAGVDTGELFF. CDR3 DNA sequence: TGCGCCAGCAAGGAAGCGGGAGTTGACACCGGGGAGCTGTTTTTT. V gene TRBV5-1 combines with J gene TRBJ2-2; 8 bases are a match to TRBD2. Per the germline V gene, CDR1 is SGHRS and CDR2 is YFSETQ. Losses at the gene ends were 6 bases for V and 3 bases for J; bases not matched to a gene: 7. There are 15 residues in the CDR3.

The genes are TRBV29-1 and TRBJ1-4; TRBD1 matches at 7 bases. The CDR3 has 13 amino acids. The V gene's germline CDR1 is SQVTM and CDR2 ANQGSEA. CDR3: CSARPGGGEKLFF. The DNA of the CDR3 is TGCAGTGCTAGGCCAGGGGGAGGTGAAAAACTGTTTTTT.

The chain recombines TRBV6-1 with TRBJ1-2; D perhaps matches TRBD1 (6 bases). The CDR3 consists of 13 residues. Germline-derived CDR1 and CDR2 are MNHNS and SASEGT. Trimming cost V 10 bases and J 2 bases, with 14 bases left between them. CDR3 sequence (DNA): TGTGCCACGCGGACAGTAGGCAACTATGGCTACACCTTC. This translates into CATRTVGNYGYTF.

This chain links TRBV28 with TRBJ1-5; the D gene is possibly TRBD1 (5 bases). Per the germline V gene, CDR1 is MDHEN and CDR2 is SYDVKM. V lost 10 bases and J lost 14, with 24 bases in between. This CDR3 contains 13 residues. DNA for the CDR3: TGTGCCACCTATCAAAGCAGGGCCTTCCCTAAGCATTTT. This gives the protein CATYQSRAFPKHF.

This sequence joins TRBV5-6 and TRBJ1-5, with D hard to call. The germline gives CDR1 SGHDT, CDR2 YYEEEE. The CDR3 consists of 14 residues. Between the trimmed V and J ends, which lost 3 bases and 4 bases, there was a span of 11 bases. DNA for the CDR3: TGTGCCAGCAGCTACGGGTCGGGGAATCAGCCCCAGCATTTT. This gives the protein CASSYGSGNQPQHF.

This clone was observed a single time. The chain joins TRBV6-1 to TRBJ1-2; the D is unclear. The V and J ends lost 7 bases and 5 bases respectively, with 14 bases between them. Germline V gene lookup returns CDR1 MNHNS and CDR2 SASEGT. This CDR3 is 13 amino acids long. CDR3 residues: CASTLRWAYGYTF. In DNA form, the CDR3 reads TGTGCCAGCACTCTAAGATGGGCTTATGGCTACACCTTC.

The chain combines TRBV4-1 with TRBJ2-5; 9 nucleotides agree with TRBD2. This CDR3 has 17 amino acids. V dropped 3 bases and J dropped 0; count of bases not matched to a gene: 8. Germline V gene lookup returns CDR1 MGHRA and CDR2 YSYEKL. The CDR3 loop reads CASSHNSAGGHQETQYF. CDR3 bases: TGCGCCAGCAGCCACAACTCAGCGGGAGGTCACCAAGAGACCCAGTACTTC.

The chain combines TRBV27 with TRBJ2-1; 10 bases are a match to TRBD2. The trim removed 7 bases at V and 9 bases at J, leaving 6 bases unmatched. CDR3 length: 13 residues. The germline V gene has CDR1 MNHEY and CDR2 SMNVEV (reference sequence). CDR3: CASTISGRAEQFF. As DNA, the CDR3 is TGTGCCAGCACAATCAGCGGGAGGGCTGAGCAGTTCTTC.

The chain is built from TRBV15 and TRBJ1-1; D uncertain. Trimming shortened V by 1 base and J by 1 base, and 10 bases separated the two germline ends. This CDR3 has 15 residues. The V gene's germline CDR1 is LNHNV and CDR2 YYDKDF (reference sequence). CDR3 sequence (DNA): TGTGCCACCAGCAGAGGCTCCCCGGGGAACACTGAAGCTTTCTTT. This gives the protein CATSRGSPGNTEAFF. The entire variable domain, with the rest obtained from reference TRBV15 and TRBJ1-1, is as follows: DAMVIQNPRYQVTQFGKPVTLSCSQTLNHNVMYWYQQKSSQAPKLLFHYYDKDFNNEADTPDNFQSRRPNTSFCFLDIRSPGLGDTAMYLCATSRGSPGNTEAFFGQGTRLTVV.

V gene TRBV5-8 combines with J gene TRBJ2-1; TRBD1 aligns across 7 bases. Trimming took 6 bases from V and 0 from J; bases not matched to a gene: 6. The CDR3 spans 15 residues. Germline values: CDR1 SGHTS, CDR2 YDEGEE. The CDR3 sequence is CASTETGISYNEQFF. Here the CDR3 DNA reads TGTGCCAGCACTGAGACAGGGATCTCCTACAATGAGCAGTTCTTC.

The rearrangement uses TRBV28 and TRBJ1-3; D is unresolved. Trimming removed 1 base at V and 0 bases at J, with 10 bases between. This CDR3 spans 16 amino acids. Germline V gene data show CDR1 as MDHEN and CDR2 as SYDVKM. The DNA of the CDR3 is TGTGCCAGCAGTTTATACCCAGCGAGCTCTGGAAACACCATATATTTT. It is translated as CASSLYPASSGNTIYF.

This chain joins TRBV7-2 and TRBJ2-2; 8 nucleotides line up with TRBD2. J was trimmed by 2 bases and V by 7 bases; bases with no gene match: 6. Germline V gene sequence: CDR1 SGHTA, CDR2 FQGNSA. The CDR3 runs to 15 residues. The CDR3 nucleotides read TGTGCCAGCACCAAAACTAGCGGAAACACCGGGGAGCTGTTTTTT. Its protein product is CASTKTSGNTGELFF. The variable domain in full, completed from reference TRBV7-2 and TRBJ2-2, reads GAGVSQSPSNKVTEKGKDVELRCDPISGHTALYWYRQSLGQGLEFLIYFQGNSAPDKSGLPSDRFSAERTGGSVSTLTIQRTQQEDSAVYLCASTKTSGNTGELFFGEGSRLTVL.

CDR3 region: CASSQGLAITGELFF. The CDR3 DNA reads as TGTGCCAGCAGCCAGGGACTAGCGATTACCGGGGAGCTGTTTTTT. The chain uses TRBV7-3 and TRBJ2-2; 10 positions agree with TRBD2. The CDR3 runs to 15 residues. The germline V gene has CDR1 SGHTA and CDR2 FQGTGA. The V gene end was trimmed by 5 bases and the J gene end by 5 bases; junction bases not matched to a gene: 5.

V usage is TRBV25-1 and J usage is TRBJ1-1, with D perhaps matching TRBD1 (6 bases). This CDR3 comprises 17 residues. The V end lost 1 base, the J end lost 4 bases, and 19 bases lay between the germline ends. From germline, CDR1 is MGHDK and CDR2 SYGVNS. Written as DNA, the CDR3 is TGTGCCAGCAGTGAATCGGCGTCAGGGGCCAGGGGCACTGAAGCTTTCTTT. Its protein product is CASSESASGARGTEAFF.

The chain employs TRBV6-1 and TRBJ2-1; no firm D call. Trimming pared 4 bases from V and 0 bases from J, leaving 13 bases between. The CDR3 sequence is 16 residues long. The germline V gene has CDR1 MNHNS and CDR2 SASEGT. The DNA for the CDR3 is TGTGCCAGCAGTGGCCACGACACTGACTCCTACAATGAGCAGTTCTTC. Its translation is CASSGHDTDSYNEQFF.

The genes are TRBV7-9 and TRBJ1-4; 10 nucleotides match TRBD1. V lost 5 bases and J lost 1; bases outside the gene matches: 1. Looked up from germline, CDR1 is SEHNR and CDR2 is FQNEAQ (reference sequence). This CDR3 is 15 amino acids long. The CDR3 DNA follows: TGTGCCAGCAGCCGGGACAGGGGAACTAATGAAAAACTGTTTTTT. Its translation is CASSRDRGTNEKLFF. The full variable domain, rest sourced from reference TRBV7-9 and TRBJ1-4, is DTGVSQNPRHKITKRGQNVTFRCDPISEHNRLYWYRQTLGQGPEFLTYFQNEAQLEKSRLLSDRFSAERPKGSFSTLEIQRTEQGDSAMYLCASSRDRGTNEKLFFGSGTQLSVL.

The CDR3 sequence: CASRGDSPYEQYF. CDR3 coding DNA: TGTGCCAGTAGGGGGGACTCCCCCTACGAGCAGTACTTC. The chain joins TRBV19 to TRBJ2-7, with TRBD2 as a possible D gene (6 bases). This CDR3 region has 13 residues. Germline values: CDR1 LNHDA, CDR2 SQIVND (reference sequence). V was pared by 6 bases and J by 2 bases, with 11 bases between.

J is TRBJ2-7 and V is TRBV19, with no clear D. V was pared by 5 bases and J by 2 bases, with 19 bases between. This CDR3 is built from 16 residues. CDR1 LNHDA and CDR2 SQIVND come from the germline V gene (reference sequence). DNA for the CDR3: TGTGCCAGTAGTTTACCCCCTAGGCAGCCCACCTACGAGCAGTACTTC. It yields the protein CASSLPPRQPTYEQYF.

The chain joins TRBV19 to TRBJ2-1; D not resolved. This CDR3 has 10 amino acids. CDR1 and CDR2 from the germline V gene are LNHDA and SQIVND (reference sequence). V lost 9 bases and J lost 4, with 4 bases in between. The CDR3 region is CASGYNEQFF. In nucleotides, the CDR3 is TGTGCCAGCGGTTACAATGAGCAGTTCTTC.

V usage is TRBV11-2 and J usage is TRBJ2-7, with 7 bases fitting TRBD1. Germline loops: CDR1 SGHAT, CDR2 FQNNGV. This CDR3 contains 17 residues. With V trimmed by 2 bases and J by 1 base, 11 bases remained unmatched. CDR3 protein: CASSLTGAGGISYEQYF. The CDR3 DNA reads as TGTGCCAGCAGCTTAACAGGGGCAGGTGGGATATCCTACGAGCAGTACTTC.

As concerns this clone: This CDR3 is also generated by other DNA sequences in the sample. The gene calls are TRBV10-3 and TRBJ2-3; D might be TRBD2 (6 bases). Germline values: CDR1 ENHRY, CDR2 SYGVKD. Trimming took off 2 bases at V and 6 bases at J, with 12 bases between the two ends. This CDR3 is 14 amino acids long. The DNA of the CDR3 is TGTGCCATCAGTGAGCGACTAGTTACGGATACGCAGTATTTT. It translates to CAISERLVTDTQYF.

The chain recombines TRBV4-1 with TRBJ2-5; D ambiguous. The length of the CDR3 is 14 residues. The germline V gene has CDR1 MGHRA and CDR2 YSYEKL. V lost 1 base, J lost 2 bases, and 8 bases lay in between. The CDR3 region has the DNA TGCGCCAGCAGCCAAGGAGGTGTTCAAGAGACCCAGTACTTC. This codes for CASSQGGVQETQYF.

The chain is built from TRBV11-2 and TRBJ2-3; the D gene is possibly TRBD1 (6 bases). V was cut by 3 bases and J by 0 bases, with 13 bases left in between. Germline CDR1 SGHAT, CDR2 FQNNGV. This CDR3 is built from 16 residues. The CDR3 DNA is TGTGCCAGCAGCTTGGGGGCGCTCTCTAGCACAGATACGCAGTATTTT. Encoded protein: CASSLGALSSTDTQYF.

This rearrangement joins TRBV6-4 to TRBJ1-2, with 7 nucleotides matching TRBD1. The V and J ends lost 8 bases and 3 bases, in that order; junction bases with no gene match: 9. Germline CDR1 reads MRHNA; CDR2 reads SNTAGT. CDR3 length: 14 residues. Here the CDR3 reads CASGTDRRDYGYTF. The CDR3 nucleotides are TGTGCCAGCGGAACGGACAGGAGAGACTATGGCTACACCTTC.